This T cell receptor beta chain originates from a study of human T cells and chemical hapten exposure. TCRdb redid the calling of the RACE reads with MiXCR, one entry per CDR3 protein. The repertoire holds some 380,000 distinct CDR3 sequences, around 5% seen once, with 2% to 2.5% in the top ten. The time point here: patch test 1, 2 weeks after DPC sensitization. Treatment given: therapeutic diphenylcyclopropenone sensitization with weekly scalp DPC. This clonotype was seen only once. Trimming cost V 2 bases and J 11 bases, with 12 bases left between them. The CDR3 is 13 amino acids. Germline values: CDR1 SGHDN, CDR2 FVKESK.

Sequencing was performed on whole blood, taken in connection with sensitization to the hapten diphenylcyclopropenone (DPC). The receptor's source is a woman between 45 and 65 years old with alopecia areata. Some clones in this sample may be carry-over from other donors' samples. This chain uses TRBV14 with TRBJ1-4, with D tentatively TRBD1 (6 bases). CDR3 DNA sequence: TGTGCCAGCAGCCAAACAGGGATTCAGAAACTGTTTTTT. Protein: CASSQTGIQKLFF.